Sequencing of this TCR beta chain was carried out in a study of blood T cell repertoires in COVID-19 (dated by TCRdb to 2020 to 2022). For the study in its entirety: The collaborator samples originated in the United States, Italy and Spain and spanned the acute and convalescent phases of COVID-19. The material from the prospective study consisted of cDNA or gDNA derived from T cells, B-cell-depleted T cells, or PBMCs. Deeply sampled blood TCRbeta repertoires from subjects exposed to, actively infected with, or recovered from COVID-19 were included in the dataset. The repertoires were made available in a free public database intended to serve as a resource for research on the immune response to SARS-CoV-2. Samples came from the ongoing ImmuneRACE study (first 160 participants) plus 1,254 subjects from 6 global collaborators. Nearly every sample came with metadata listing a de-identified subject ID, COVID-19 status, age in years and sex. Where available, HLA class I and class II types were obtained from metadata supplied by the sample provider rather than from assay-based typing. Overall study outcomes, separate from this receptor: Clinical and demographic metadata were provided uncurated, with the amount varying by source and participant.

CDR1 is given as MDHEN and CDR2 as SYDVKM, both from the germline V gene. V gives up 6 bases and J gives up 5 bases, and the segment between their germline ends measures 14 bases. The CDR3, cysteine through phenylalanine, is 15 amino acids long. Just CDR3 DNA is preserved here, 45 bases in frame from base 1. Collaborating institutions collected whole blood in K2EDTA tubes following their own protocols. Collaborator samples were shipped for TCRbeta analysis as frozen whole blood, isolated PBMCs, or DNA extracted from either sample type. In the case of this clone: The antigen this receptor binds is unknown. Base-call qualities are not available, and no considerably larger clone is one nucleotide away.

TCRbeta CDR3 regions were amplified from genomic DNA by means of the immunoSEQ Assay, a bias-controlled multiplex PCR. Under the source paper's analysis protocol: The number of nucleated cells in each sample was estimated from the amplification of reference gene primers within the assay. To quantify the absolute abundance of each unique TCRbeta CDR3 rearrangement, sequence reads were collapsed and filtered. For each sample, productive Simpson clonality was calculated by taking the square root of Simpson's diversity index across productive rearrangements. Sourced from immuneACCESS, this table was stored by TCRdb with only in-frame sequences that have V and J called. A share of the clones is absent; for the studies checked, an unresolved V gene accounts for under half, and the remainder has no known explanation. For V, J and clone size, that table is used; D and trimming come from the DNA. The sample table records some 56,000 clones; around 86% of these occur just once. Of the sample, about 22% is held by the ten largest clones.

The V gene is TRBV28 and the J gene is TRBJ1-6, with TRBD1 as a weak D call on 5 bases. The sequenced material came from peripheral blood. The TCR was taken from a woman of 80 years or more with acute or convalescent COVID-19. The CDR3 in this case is CASRFQGLDNSPLHF. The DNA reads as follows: TGTGCCAGCAGATTCCAGGGACTAGATAATTCACCCCTCCACTTT.